This TCR beta chain was recorded in a study of blood T cell repertoires in COVID-19. Trimming took off 0 bases at V and 8 bases at J, with 10 bases between the two ends. The CDR3 sequence is 13 residues long. Germline V gene data show CDR1 as MNHEY and CDR2 as SMNVEV (reference sequence). Only in-frame clones appear in the TCRdb table, and some are missing; sequencing was by immunoSEQ multiplex PCR. The sample holds just over 300,000 clones, roughly 91% seen once. The V gene is TRBV27, the J gene TRBJ1-2, with no clear D. The clonotype was recovered from a woman aged 30 to 39 with COVID-19, enrolled during active disease. The sequenced material came from peripheral blood. The CDR3 DNA follows: TGTGCCAGCAGTTTATCGAATAGACACGGCTACACCTTC. Protein: CASSLSNRHGYTF.